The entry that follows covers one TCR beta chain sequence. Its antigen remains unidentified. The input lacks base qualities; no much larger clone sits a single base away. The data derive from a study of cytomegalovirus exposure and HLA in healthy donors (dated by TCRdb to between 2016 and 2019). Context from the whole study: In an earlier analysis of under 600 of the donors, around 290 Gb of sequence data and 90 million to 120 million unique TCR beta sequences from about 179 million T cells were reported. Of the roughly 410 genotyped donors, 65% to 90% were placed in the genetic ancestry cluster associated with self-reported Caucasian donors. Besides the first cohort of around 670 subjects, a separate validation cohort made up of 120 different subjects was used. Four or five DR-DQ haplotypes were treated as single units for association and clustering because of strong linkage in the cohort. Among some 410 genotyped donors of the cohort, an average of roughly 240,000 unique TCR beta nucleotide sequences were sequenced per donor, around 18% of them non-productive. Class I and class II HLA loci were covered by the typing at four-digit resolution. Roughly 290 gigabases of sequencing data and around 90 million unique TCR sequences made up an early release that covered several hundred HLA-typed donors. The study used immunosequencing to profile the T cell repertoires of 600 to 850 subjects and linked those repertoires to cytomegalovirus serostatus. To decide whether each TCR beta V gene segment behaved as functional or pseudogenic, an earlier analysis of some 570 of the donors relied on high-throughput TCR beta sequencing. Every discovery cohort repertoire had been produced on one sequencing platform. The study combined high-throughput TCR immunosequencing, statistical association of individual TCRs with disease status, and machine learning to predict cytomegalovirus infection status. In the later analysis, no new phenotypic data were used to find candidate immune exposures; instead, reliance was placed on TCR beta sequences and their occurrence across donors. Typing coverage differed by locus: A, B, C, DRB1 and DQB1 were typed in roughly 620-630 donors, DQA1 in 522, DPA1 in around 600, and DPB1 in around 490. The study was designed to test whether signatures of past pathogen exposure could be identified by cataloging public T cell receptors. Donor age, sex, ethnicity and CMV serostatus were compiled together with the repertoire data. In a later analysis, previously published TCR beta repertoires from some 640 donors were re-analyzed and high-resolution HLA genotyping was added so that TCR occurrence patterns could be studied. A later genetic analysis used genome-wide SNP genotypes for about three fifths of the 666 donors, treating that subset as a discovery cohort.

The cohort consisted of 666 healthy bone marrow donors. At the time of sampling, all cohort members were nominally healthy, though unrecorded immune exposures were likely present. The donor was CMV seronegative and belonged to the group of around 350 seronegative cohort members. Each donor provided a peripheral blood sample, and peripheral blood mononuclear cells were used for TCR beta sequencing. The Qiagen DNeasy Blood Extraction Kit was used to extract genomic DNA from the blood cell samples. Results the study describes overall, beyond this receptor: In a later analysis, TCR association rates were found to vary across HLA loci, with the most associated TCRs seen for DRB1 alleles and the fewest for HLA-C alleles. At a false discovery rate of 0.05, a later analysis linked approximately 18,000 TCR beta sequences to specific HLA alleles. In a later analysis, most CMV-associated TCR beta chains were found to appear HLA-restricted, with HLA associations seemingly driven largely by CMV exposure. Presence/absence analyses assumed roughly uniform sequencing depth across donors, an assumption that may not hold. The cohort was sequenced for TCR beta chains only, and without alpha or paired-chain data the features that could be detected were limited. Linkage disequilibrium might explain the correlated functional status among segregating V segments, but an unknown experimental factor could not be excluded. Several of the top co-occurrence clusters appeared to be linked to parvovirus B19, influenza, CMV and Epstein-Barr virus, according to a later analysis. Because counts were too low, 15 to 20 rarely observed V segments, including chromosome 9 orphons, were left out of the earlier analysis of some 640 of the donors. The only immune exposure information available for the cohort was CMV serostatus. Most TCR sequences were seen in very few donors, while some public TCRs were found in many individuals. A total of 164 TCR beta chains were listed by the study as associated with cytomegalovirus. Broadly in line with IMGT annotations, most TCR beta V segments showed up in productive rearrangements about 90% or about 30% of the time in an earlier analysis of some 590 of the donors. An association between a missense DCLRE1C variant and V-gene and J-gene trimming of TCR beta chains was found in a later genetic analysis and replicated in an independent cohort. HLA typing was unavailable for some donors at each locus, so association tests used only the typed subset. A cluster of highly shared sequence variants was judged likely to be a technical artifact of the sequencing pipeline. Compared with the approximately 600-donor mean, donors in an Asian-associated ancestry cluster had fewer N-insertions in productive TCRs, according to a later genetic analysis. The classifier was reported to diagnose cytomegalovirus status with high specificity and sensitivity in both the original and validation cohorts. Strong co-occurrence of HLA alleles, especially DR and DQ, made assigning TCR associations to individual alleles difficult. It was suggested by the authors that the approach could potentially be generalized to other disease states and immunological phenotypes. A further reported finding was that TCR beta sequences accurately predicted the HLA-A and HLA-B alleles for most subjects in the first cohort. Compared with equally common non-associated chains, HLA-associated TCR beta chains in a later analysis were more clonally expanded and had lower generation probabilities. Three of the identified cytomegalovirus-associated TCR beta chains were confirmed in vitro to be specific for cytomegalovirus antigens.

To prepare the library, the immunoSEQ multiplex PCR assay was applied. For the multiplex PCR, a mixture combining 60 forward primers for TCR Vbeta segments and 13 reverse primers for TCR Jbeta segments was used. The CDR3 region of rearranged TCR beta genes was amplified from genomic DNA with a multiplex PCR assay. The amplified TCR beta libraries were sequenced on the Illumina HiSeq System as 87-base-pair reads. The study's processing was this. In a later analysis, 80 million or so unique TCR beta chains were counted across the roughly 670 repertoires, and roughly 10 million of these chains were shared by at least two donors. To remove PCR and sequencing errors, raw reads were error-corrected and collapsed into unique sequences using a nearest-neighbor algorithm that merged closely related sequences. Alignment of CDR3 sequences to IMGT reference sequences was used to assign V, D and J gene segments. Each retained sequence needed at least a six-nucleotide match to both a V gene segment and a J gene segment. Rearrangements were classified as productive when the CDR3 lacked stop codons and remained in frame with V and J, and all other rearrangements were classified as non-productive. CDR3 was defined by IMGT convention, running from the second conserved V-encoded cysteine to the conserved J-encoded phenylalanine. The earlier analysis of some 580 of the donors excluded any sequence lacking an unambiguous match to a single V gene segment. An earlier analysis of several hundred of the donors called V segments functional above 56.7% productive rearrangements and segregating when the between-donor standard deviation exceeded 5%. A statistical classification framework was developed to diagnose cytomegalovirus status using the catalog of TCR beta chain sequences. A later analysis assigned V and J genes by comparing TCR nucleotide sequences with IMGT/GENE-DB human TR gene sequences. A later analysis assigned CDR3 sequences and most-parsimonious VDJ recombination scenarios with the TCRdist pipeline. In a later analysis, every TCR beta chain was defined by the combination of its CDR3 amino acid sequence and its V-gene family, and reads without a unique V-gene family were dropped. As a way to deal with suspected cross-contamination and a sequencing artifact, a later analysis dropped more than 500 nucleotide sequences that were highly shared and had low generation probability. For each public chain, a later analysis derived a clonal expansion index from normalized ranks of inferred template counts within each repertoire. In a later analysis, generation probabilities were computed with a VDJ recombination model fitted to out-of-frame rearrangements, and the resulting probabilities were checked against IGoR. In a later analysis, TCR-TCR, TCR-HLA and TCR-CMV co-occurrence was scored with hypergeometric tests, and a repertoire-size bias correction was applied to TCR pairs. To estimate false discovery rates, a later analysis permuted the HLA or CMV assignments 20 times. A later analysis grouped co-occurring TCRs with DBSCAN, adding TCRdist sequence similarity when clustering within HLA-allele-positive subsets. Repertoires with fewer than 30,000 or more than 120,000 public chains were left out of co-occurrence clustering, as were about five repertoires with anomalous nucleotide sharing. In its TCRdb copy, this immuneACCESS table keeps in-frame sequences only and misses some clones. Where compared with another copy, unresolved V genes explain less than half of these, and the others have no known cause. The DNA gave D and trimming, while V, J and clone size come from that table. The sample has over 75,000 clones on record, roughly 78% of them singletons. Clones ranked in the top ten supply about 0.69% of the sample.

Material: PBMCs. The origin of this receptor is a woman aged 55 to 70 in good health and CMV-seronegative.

This receptor carries the CDR3 CASRRTPGQGLPEAFF. Read as DNA, the sequence is TGTGCCAGCAGAAGAACGCCGGGACAGGGGTTGCCTGAAGCTTTCTTT. The chain uses TRBV2 and TRBJ1-1, with 10 junctional bases fitting TRBD1. V is pruned by 6 bases and J by 6 bases, leaving 13 bases of the junction without a gene match. CDR1 and CDR2 are drawn from the germline V gene: SNHLY, FYNNEI. The CDR3, cysteine through phenylalanine, is 16 amino acids long. Only the CDR3 DNA is retained, 48 bases long and in frame from the first base.